A selection of T cell receptor beta chains follows, all from one sample in a study of T cell responses to AZD1222 COVID-19 vaccine. Profiling relied on immunoSEQ multiplex PCR, and the TCRdb table lists in-frame clones only, not all of them. The table shows around 130,000 clones, with 85% to 95% occurring only once. This sample comprised peripheral blood, obtained on day 0 of AZD1222 vaccination. These TCRs come from an adult in good health. Each CDR3 is given with its conserved first and last residue. The D gene is left open where the match is weak. Expanded clones get a size class; other rows say once, few or many, or leave the size out.

J,size,D,V,DNA,CDR3
TRBJ2-3,NA,NA,TRBV12-5,TGTGCTAGTGGTTTGGGCCCGGACCCCCGCGCAGATACGCAGTATTTT,CASGLGPDPRADTQYF
TRBJ2-3,few,TRBD2,TRBV6-4,TGTGCCAGCAGTGACTCTAGCGGGGGGGCAGATACGCAGTATTTT,CASSDSSGGADTQYF
TRBJ2-2,NA,NA,TRBV23-1,TGCGCCAGCAGTCAGCATGGGCCGGGCGGGGAAAACACCGGGGAGCTGTTTTTT,CASSQHGPGGENTGELFF
TRBJ1-5,NA,NA,TRBV18,TGTGCCAGCTCACCGGGAGGGGATCAGCCCCAGCATTTT,CASSPGGDQPQHF
TRBJ1-2,NA,TRBD1,TRBV4-1,TGCGCCAGCAGCCAAGGACAGGGGGCGAGTCGTAAGGGCTACACCTTC,CASSQGQGASRKGYTF
TRBJ1-2,NA,TRBD1,TRBV20-1,TGCAGTGCTAGTTCCGGGACAGGGGGTAGAGGCTACACCTTC,CSASSGTGGRGYTF
TRBJ2-1,NA,NA,TRBV20-1,TGCAGTGCTTCTATTGGGAATGAGCAGTTCTTC,CSASIGNEQFF
TRBJ2-7,NA,NA,TRBV20-1,TGCAGTGCTAGGGACGGGTACGAGCAGTACTTC,CSARDGYEQYF
TRBJ1-1,NA,NA,TRBV29-1,TGCAGCGGCCGCCCCGGGACGGGGAACACTGAAGCTTTCTTT,CSGRPGTGNTEAFF
TRBJ1-2,NA,NA,TRBV27,TGTGCCAGCAGTTTCTCGAGTCACTATGGCTACACCTTC,CASSFSSHYGYTF
TRBJ1-2,few,NA,TRBV30,TGTGCCTGGAGCTATGTAGGTGGGGGCTACACCTTC,CAWSYVGGGYTF
TRBJ1-2,once,NA,TRBV7-8,TGTGCCAGCAGCCCTGAAGAGGGGCGCTATGGCTACACCTTC,CASSPEEGRYGYTF
TRBJ2-1,NA,TRBD2,TRBV18,TGTGCCAGCTCACCACCGCGGCGGGGGAACGATGAGCAGTTCTTC,CASSPPRRGNDEQFF
TRBJ2-3,NA,NA,TRBV28,TGTGCCAGCAGTTTAGGAGATACGCAGTATTTT,CASSLGDTQYF
TRBJ2-1,NA,TRBD2,TRBV10-3,TGTGCCATCAGCCCTAGCGGGGGGAACAATGAGCAGTTCTTC,CAISPSGGNNEQFF
TRBJ2-1,once,TRBD2,TRBV6-5,TGTGCCAGCAGTTACGGGAGCGGGGGGGGAACCAATGAGCAGTTCTTC,CASSYGSGGGTNEQFF
TRBJ2-1,NA,NA,TRBV5-6,TGTGCCAGCAGCCGATCAAATGAGCAGTTCTTC,CASSRSNEQFF
TRBJ1-5,NA,NA,TRBV4-2,TGTGCCAGCAGCCAAGATTCCCGGGGTTTTCTCTCCCAGCATTTT,CASSQDSRGFLSQHF
TRBJ1-6,once,TRBD1,TRBV9,TGTGCCAGCAGCGCCGGACAGGGGAAGCATTCACCCCTCCACTTT,CASSAGQGKHSPLHF
TRBJ2-3,NA,NA,TRBV20-1,TGCAGTGCTAGTCCTCTAGGGGATACGCAGTATTTT,CSASPLGDTQYF
TRBJ2-7,NA,NA,TRBV27,TGTGCCAGCAGTTTGCCGGGATCTTACGAGCAGTACTTC,CASSLPGSYEQYF
TRBJ1-1,NA,NA,TRBV5-6,TGTGCCAGCAGCTTTACCAAGGGTGCCTATCCTCGGACTGAAGCTTTCTTT,CASSFTKGAYPRTEAFF
TRBJ2-2,few,TRBD1,TRBV15,TGTGCCACCGGACAGGCGAACACCGGGGAGCTGTTTTTT,CATGQANTGELFF
TRBJ1-1,once,TRBD1,TRBV18,TGTGCCAGCTTCTCTTCCCTAGGTACCGAGGGGGCAACTTCTGAAGCTTTCTTT,CASFSSLGTEGATSEAFF
TRBJ2-1,NA,TRBD2,TRBV7-2,TGTGCCAGCAGCTTAGATAGCGGGGGGGCCAGAGAGCAGTTCTTC,CASSLDSGGAREQFF
TRBJ1-1,NA,NA,TRBV6-5,TGTGCCAGCAGTTACTCTTTTGGCAGGGGCGGAACTGAAGCTTTCTTT,CASSYSFGRGGTEAFF
TRBJ1-5,NA,NA,TRBV19,TGTGCCAGTAGTACTATACGGGGTGGCAGGAGTTATCCCCAGCATTTT,CASSTIRGGRSYPQHF
TRBJ1-2,NA,NA,TRBV6-5,TGTGCCAGCACCACGGGGGGGCGGGCCTATGGCTACACCTTC,CASTTGGRAYGYTF
TRBJ2-3,NA,TRBD2,TRBV6-5,TGTGCCAGCAGCGGACTAGCGCACACAGATACGCAGTATTTT,CASSGLAHTDTQYF
TRBJ1-5,NA,NA,TRBV6-5,TGTGCCAGCAGTTACGGGCCGTCTCCCTACAATCAGCCCCAGCATTTT,CASSYGPSPYNQPQHF
TRBJ2-5,NA,TRBD2,TRBV2,TGTGCCAGCGTATGGTCGGGGGGCCAAGAGACCCAGTACTTC,CASVWSGGQETQYF
TRBJ1-1,NA,NA,TRBV4-1,TGCGCCAGCAGCCAAATGCCAGGGGCCGAAGCTTTCTTT,CASSQMPGAEAFF
TRBJ1-2,NA,NA,TRBV6-5,TGTGCCAGCAGGCTGGGGGACACCATGGGGTATGGCTACACCTTC,CASRLGDTMGYGYTF
TRBJ1-2,NA,TRBD1,TRBV10-3,TGTGCCATCAGTGAGACAGGGGGCGCCAGGGGCGGCTACACCTTC,CAISETGGARGGYTF
TRBJ1-1,NA,TRBD1,TRBV6-6,TGTGCCAGCAGTTACCCGACAGGGGAAGCTTTCTTT,CASSYPTGEAFF
TRBJ1-2,NA,TRBD1,TRBV2,TGTGCCACCTCTCGGAGGGGGCGAGGGGGCTACACCTTC,CATSRRGRGGYTF
TRBJ1-1,once,NA,TRBV19,TGTGCCAGTAGACCAGGGTTGAACACTGAAGCTTTCTTT,CASRPGLNTEAFF
TRBJ1-5,NA,NA,TRBV19,TGTGCCAGTAGTCTCAGGGCAGGTACAAATCAGCCCCAGCATTTT,CASSLRAGTNQPQHF
TRBJ1-1,NA,NA,TRBV29-1,TGCAGCGTTGACAGAAGTTACACTGAAGCTTTCTTT,CSVDRSYTEAFF
TRBJ1-2,NA,NA,TRBV6-1,TGTGCCAGCAGTACCCCGGTTGGGCTCTATGGCTACACCTTC,CASSTPVGLYGYTF
TRBJ2-3,NA,TRBD2,TRBV3-1/TRBV3-2,TGTGCCAGCAGCCAAGAACGGGGGGGGACTTGGGCAGATACGCAGTATTTT,CASSQERGGTWADTQYF
TRBJ1-2,NA,NA,TRBV3-1/TRBV3-2,TGTGCCAGCAGCCAGAGAGGGCTGGGCTATGGCTACACCTTC,CASSQRGLGYGYTF
TRBJ2-1,NA,TRBD1,TRBV19,TGTGCCAGTAGTCCCGGGACAGATTGGCCCAATGAGCAGTTCTTC,CASSPGTDWPNEQFF
TRBJ1-2,NA,NA,TRBV19,TGTGCCAGTAGTGTCGGGGGACGCGGCTATGGCTACACCTTC,CASSVGGRGYGYTF
TRBJ1-2,NA,TRBD1,TRBV7-9,TGTGCCAGCAGCTCTCGGGACAGGGGAAACTATGGCTACACCTTC,CASSSRDRGNYGYTF
TRBJ1-3,NA,NA,TRBV28,TGTGCCAGCAGTCCTGGAAACACCATATATTTT,CASSPGNTIYF
TRBJ1-2,NA,NA,TRBV10-3,TGTGCCATCAGTGAGGAAAAGTATGGCTACACCTTC,CAISEEKYGYTF
TRBJ1-2,NA,TRBD1,TRBV30,TGTGCCTGGGCGACAGGGGACTGGGGTAACTATGGCTACACCTTC,CAWATGDWGNYGYTF
TRBJ1-1,NA,TRBD1,TRBV6-5,TGTGCCACAGACAGGGACGTGAACACTGAAGCTTTCTTT,CATDRDVNTEAFF
TRBJ1-1,NA,NA,TRBV1,TGCACCAGCAGCCACCAAGCGGGACAGGAGAACACTGAAGCTTTCTTT,CTSSHQAGQENTEAFF
TRBJ1-5,once,NA,TRBV7-2,TGTGCCAGCAGCTTAGTTTGGGGTGGCAGTTATAGCAATCAGCCCCAGCATTTT,CASSLVWGGSYSNQPQHF
TRBJ1-6,NA,NA,TRBV11-1,TGTGCCAGCAGCTTAGGGGACGGAGGTGGATCACCCCTCCACTTT,CASSLGDGGGSPLHF
TRBJ2-7,few,NA,TRBV3-1/TRBV3-2,TGTGCCAGCAGCCAAGAAAGAGGTTACGAGCAGTACTTC,CASSQERGYEQYF